This T cell receptor beta chain was sequenced for a study of blood T cell repertoires in COVID-19. Study in general: COVID-19 samples collected from the United States, Italy and Spain covered acute and convalescent phases.

Original processing methods: Estimates of nucleated cell counts were drawn from the amplification of reference gene primers. Measured with immunoSEQ multiplex PCR; TCRdb has only the in-frame clones, and not every one. V, J and clone size derive from that table, while D and trimming were established from the DNA sequence. The sample comprises around 120,000 clones, about two thirds of which are singletons, and roughly 0.86% rests with the top ten. This clone was observed a single time. Trimming at V came to 2 bases and at J to 4 bases, leaving 9 bases not matched to a gene. Germline CDR1 is KGHSH and CDR2 is LQKENI. The CDR3 sequence is 16 residues long.

The sequenced sample was peripheral blood. The sequence derives from a human donor with acute or convalescent COVID-19. The donor label of this sample is uncertain. The chain couples TRBV18 to TRBJ1-1, with 8 bases aligning to TRBD1. The CDR3 spells CASSPSQGDRGTEAFF. CDR3 bases: TGTGCCAGCTCACCATCCCAGGGCGACAGGGGCACTGAAGCTTTCTTT.